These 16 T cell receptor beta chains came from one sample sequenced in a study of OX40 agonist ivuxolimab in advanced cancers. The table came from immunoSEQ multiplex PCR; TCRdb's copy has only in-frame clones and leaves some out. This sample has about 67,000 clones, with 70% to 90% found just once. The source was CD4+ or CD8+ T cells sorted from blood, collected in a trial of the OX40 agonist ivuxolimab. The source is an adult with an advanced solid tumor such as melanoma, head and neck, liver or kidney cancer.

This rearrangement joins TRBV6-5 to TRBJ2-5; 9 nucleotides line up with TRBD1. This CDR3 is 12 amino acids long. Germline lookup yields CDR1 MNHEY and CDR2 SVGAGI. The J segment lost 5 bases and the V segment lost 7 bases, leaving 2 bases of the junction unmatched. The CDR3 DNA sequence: TGTGCCAGCAACGGACAGGGGGAGACCCAGTACTTC. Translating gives CASNGQGETQYF.

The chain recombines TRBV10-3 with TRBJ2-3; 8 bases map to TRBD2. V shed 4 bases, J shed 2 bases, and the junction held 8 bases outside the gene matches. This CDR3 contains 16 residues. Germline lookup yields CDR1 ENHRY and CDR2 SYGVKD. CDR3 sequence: CAISVNSGIPTDTQYF. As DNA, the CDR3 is TGTGCCATCAGTGTTAATAGCGGGATACCCACAGATACGCAGTATTTT.

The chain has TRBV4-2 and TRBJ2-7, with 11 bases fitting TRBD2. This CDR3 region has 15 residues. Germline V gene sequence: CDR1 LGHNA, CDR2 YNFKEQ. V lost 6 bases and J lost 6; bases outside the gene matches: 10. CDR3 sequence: CASRRTSGPEGEQYF. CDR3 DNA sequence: TGTGCCAGCAGGAGGACTAGCGGGCCGGAGGGCGAGCAGTACTTC.

The CDR3 loop reads CSANPMETQYF. CDR3 bases: TGCAGTGCTAACCCAATGGAGACCCAGTACTTC. The chain links TRBV20-1 to TRBJ2-5; the D is unclear. The CDR3 has 11 residues. Germline CDR1 is DFQATT and CDR2 is SNEGSKA (reference sequence). V was trimmed by 4 bases and J by 5 bases, leaving 8 bases between them.

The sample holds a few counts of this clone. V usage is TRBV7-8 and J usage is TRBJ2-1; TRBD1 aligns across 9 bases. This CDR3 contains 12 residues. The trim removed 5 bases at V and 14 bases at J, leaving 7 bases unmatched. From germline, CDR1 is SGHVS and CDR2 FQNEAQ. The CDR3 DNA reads TGTGCCAGCAGCCCGGACAGGGGCCGGGAGTTCTTC. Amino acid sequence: CASSPDRGREFF.

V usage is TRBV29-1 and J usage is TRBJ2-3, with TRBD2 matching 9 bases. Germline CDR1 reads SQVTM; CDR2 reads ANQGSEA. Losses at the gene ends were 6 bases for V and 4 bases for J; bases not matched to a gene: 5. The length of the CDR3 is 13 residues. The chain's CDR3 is CSVGTSWADTQYF. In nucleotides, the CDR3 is TGCAGCGTCGGGACTAGCTGGGCAGATACGCAGTATTTT.

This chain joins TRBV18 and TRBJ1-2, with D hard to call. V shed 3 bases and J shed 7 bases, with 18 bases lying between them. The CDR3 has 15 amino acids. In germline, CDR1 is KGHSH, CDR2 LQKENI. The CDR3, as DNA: TGTGCCAGCTCACCGGATTTGGGCGCCGCGGGTGGCTACACCTTC. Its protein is CASSPDLGAAGGYTF.

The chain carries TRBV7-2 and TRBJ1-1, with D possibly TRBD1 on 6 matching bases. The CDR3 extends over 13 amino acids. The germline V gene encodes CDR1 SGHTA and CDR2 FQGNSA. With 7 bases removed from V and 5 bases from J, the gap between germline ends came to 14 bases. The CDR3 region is CASKGHRETEAFF. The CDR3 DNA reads TGTGCCAGCAAAGGACACAGGGAAACTGAAGCTTTCTTT. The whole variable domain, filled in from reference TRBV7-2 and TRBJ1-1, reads GAGVSQSPSNKVTEKGKDVELRCDPISGHTALYWYRQSLGQGLEFLIYFQGNSAPDKSGLPSDRFSAERTGGSVSTLTIQRTQQEDSAVYLCASKGHRETEAFFGQGTRLTVV.

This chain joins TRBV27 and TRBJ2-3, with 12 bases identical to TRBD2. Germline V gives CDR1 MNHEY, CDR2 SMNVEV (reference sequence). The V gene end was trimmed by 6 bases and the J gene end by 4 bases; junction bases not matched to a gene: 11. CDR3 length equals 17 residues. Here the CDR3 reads CASSITPSGRGADTQYF. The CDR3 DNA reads TGTGCCAGCAGCATTACCCCTAGCGGGAGGGGCGCAGATACGCAGTATTTT.

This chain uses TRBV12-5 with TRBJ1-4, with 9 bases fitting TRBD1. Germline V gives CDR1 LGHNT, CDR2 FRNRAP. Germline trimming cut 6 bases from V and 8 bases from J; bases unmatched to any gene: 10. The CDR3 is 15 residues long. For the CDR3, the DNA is TGTGCTAGTGGAACGACGACAGGGGGGAGGGAAAAACTGTTTTTT. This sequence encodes CASGTTTGGREKLFF.

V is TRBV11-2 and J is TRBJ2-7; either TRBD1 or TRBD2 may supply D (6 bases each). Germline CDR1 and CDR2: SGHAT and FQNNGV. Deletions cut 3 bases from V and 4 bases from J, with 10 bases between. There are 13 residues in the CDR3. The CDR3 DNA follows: TGTGCCAGCAGCTTTGGGGGGCGATACGAGCAGTACTTC. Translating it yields CASSFGGRYEQYF.

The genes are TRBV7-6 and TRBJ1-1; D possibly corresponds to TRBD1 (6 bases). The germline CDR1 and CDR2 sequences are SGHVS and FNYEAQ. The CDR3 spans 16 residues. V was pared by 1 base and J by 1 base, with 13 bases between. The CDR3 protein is CASSLGAGDANTEAFF. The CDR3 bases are TGTGCCAGCAGCTTAGGGGCAGGGGACGCGAACACTGAAGCTTTCTTT.

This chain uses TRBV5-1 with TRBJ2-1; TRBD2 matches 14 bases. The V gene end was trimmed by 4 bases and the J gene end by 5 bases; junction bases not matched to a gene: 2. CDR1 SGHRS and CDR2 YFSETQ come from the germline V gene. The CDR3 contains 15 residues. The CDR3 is CASSLGLAGDNEQFF. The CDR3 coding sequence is TGCGCCAGCAGCCTGGGACTAGCGGGGGACAATGAGCAGTTCTTC.

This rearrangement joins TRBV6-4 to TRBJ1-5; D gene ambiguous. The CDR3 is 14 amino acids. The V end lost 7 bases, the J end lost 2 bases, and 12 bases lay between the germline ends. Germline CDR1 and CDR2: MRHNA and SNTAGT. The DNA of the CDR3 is TGTGCCAGCACCGAGTCGGGAGGCAATCAGCCCCAGCATTTT. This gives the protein CASTESGGNQPQHF.

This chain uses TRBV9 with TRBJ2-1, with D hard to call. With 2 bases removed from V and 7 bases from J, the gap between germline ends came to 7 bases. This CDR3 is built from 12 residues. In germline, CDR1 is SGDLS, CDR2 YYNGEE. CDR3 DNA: TGTGCCAGCAGCGTGAACATGAATGAGCAGTTCTTC. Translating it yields CASSVNMNEQFF. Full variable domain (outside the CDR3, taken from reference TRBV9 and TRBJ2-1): DSGVTQTPKHLITATGQRVTLRCSPRSGDLSVYWYQQSLDQGLQFLIQYYNGEERAKGNILERFSAQQFPDLHSELNLSSLELGDSALYFCASSVNMNEQFFGPGTRLTVL.

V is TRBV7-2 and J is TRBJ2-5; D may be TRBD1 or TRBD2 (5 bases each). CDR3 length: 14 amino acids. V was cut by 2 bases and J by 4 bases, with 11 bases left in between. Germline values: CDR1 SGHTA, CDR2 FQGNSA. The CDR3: CASSLQGSVETQYF. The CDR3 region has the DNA TGTGCCAGCAGCTTACAGGGTAGCGTAGAGACCCAGTACTTC.